This T cell receptor beta chain is drawn from a study of PD-L1 blockade in urothelial cancer. In the study overall: Atezolizumab 1,200 mg was given intravenously every 3 weeks, starting 2014. Blood-derived samples held a median approximately 140,000 T cells.

Documented time point: peripheral blood 6 weeks after treatment start. Remarks on this clone: What it binds is not known.

Study-level points and caveats: It was durable-benefit patients whose tumor-associated blood clones expanded more at 3 weeks.

There are 12 residues in the CDR3. Trimming left V 0 bases short and J 0 bases short, with 3 bases between. CDR1 and CDR2 (germline): GTSNPN, SVGIG (reference sequence). Here immunoSEQ multiplex PCR was the method, and the copy in TCRdb shows in-frame clones only, minus some. Among 100,000 to 150,000 clones listed, more than 70% were seen once. The input for sequencing was PBMCs, taken around atezolizumab (anti-PD-L1) treatment. This rearrangement joins TRBV30 to TRBJ2-7; D unclear. The TCR originated in a man aged 45-60 years with urothelial cancer. Here the CDR3 DNA reads TGTGCCTGGAGTGTACTCTCCTACGAGCAGTACTTC. Its protein is CAWSVLSYEQYF.